This TCR beta chain was sequenced for a study of cytomegalovirus exposure and HLA in healthy donors. Whole-study results and caveats: With DRB1 most and HLA-C fewest, TCR association rates differed between HLA loci in a later analysis. Excluded were some V segments that proved indistinguishable, including TRBV6-2 and TRBV6-3. Sequencing depth across donors, presence/absence analyses assumed, was roughly uniform.

The CDR3 consists of 18 residues. Germline CDR1 GTSNPN, CDR2 SVGIG (reference sequence). V was cut by 7 bases and J by 0 bases, with 24 bases left in between. Donors likely had unrecorded immune exposures despite being nominally healthy when sampled. The PCR contained 60 Vbeta and 13 Jbeta primers. Clones were read by immunoSEQ multiplex PCR, and TCRdb kept only the in-frame ones, dropping some. The sample consists of some 180,000 clones, around 83% of them appearing once. For this clone: What it recognizes is unknown.

V and J are TRBV30 and TRBJ2-2, with a tentative D call TRBD1 (6 bases). Sequenced input: PBMCs. The receptor comes from a girl aged 2-15 years in good health and CMV-seropositive. Written as DNA, the CDR3 is TGTGCCTCCGAAAAGAGGGGCCGGGACACCCCGAACACCGGGGAGCTGTTTTTT. It encodes CASEKRGRDTPNTGELFF.